These 29 T cell receptor beta chains share one sample of origin, sequenced in a study of vaccination effects on CD4 cells after COVID-19 (dated by TCRdb to the early 2020s). In the ViraFEST assay, PBMC were stimulated with viral peptide pools, and TCR sequencing was then used to find antigen-specific CD4+ T cell clonotypes based on their expansion. After around 10 days of culture, CD4+ T cells were isolated with the EasySep CD4+ T cell isolation kit. Convalescent patients had PCR-confirmed SARS-CoV-2 infection between March and December 2020, before Alpha, Beta and Delta variants emerged in the United States. Library preparation was by the immunoSEQ multiplex PCR assay. In its TCRdb copy, this immuneACCESS table keeps in-frame sequences only and misses some clones. Where compared with another copy, unresolved V genes explain less than half of these, and the others have no known cause. The table for this sample lists around 40,000 clones; about 75% of them were counted only once. The ten largest account for 25% to 30% of the sample.

No antigen is known for these receptors. Specimen: CD4+ T cells from PBMCs cultured with a peptide pool, collected before COVID-19 vaccination. The receptor source for this set is a human donor who had a prior SARS-CoV-2 infection.

This sequence joins TRBV11-3 and TRBJ2-5; D ambiguous. Looked up from germline, CDR1 is SGHNT and CDR2 is YENEEA. The CDR3 is made up of 13 amino acids. Trimming removed 5 bases from V and 3 bases from J, with 10 bases in between. The CDR3 DNA follows: TGTGCCAGCAGCCGATCGAAGGAAGAGACCCAGTACTTC. Protein sequence: CASSRSKEETQYF. The entire variable domain, with the rest obtained from reference TRBV11-3 and TRBJ2-5, is as follows: EAGVVQSPRYKIIEKKQPVAFWCNPISGHNTLYWYLQNLGQGPELLIRYENEEAVDDSQLPKDRFSAERLKGVDSTLKIQPAELGDSAVYLCASSRSKEETQYFGPGTRLLVL.

This clone was counted between two and nine times. This chain connects TRBV20-1 to TRBJ2-7, with 13 bases lining up with TRBD2. The junction had 12 bases not matched to a gene; V was cut back by 3 bases and J by 4 bases. The CDR3 consists of 17 residues. Germline loops: CDR1 DFQATT, CDR2 SNEGSKA (reference sequence). CDR3: CSASAGLAGRTIYEQYF. CDR3 nucleotides: TGCAGTGCTAGTGCGGGACTAGCGGGGCGAACCATTTACGAGCAGTACTTC.

The genes are TRBV11-2 and TRBJ2-6; 7 bases map to TRBD2. The CDR3 length is 15 residues. Trimming cost V 3 bases and J 2 bases; bases outside gene matches: 1. CDR1 and CDR2 (germline): SGHAT, FQNNGV. CDR3 protein: CASSLGGAGANVLTF. The CDR3 bases are TGTGCCAGCAGCTTGGGAGGGGCTGGGGCCAACGTCCTGACTTTC. The variable domain in full, completed from reference TRBV11-2 and TRBJ2-6, reads EAGVAQSPRYKIIEKRQSVAFWCNPISGHATLYWYQQILGQGPKLLIQFQNNGVVDDSQLPKDRFSAERLKGVDSTLKIQPAKLEDSAVYLCASSLGGAGANVLTFGAGSRLTVL.

The chain couples TRBV3-1 (or the pseudogene TRBV3-2) to TRBJ1-6; weak D call: TRBD1 (5 bases). V shed 2 bases and J shed 7 bases, with 12 bases lying between them. CDR1 is LGHDT, CDR2 YNNKEL, per germline (reference sequence). CDR3 length: 15 residues. The CDR3 reads CASSQQGGDNSPLHF. CDR3 nucleotide sequence: TGTGCCAGCAGCCAACAGGGAGGGGACAATTCACCCCTCCACTTT.

The chain links TRBV21-1 to TRBJ1-1; the D call of TRBD1 is as the table states it, not checked on the DNA. TRBV21-1 is flagged as a pseudogene. This CDR3 region has 17 residues. CDR3 in DNA: TGTGCCAGCAGCAAAGTCGGTCAGGGTAGGGTGAACACTGAAGCTTTCTTT. Translating gives CASSKVGQGRVNTEAFF.

The chain is built from TRBV4-2 and TRBJ1-2, with a tentative D call TRBD1 (6 bases). V was cut by 4 bases and J by 4 bases, with 13 bases left in between. Germline CDR1 LGHNA, CDR2 YNFKEQ. CDR3 size: 14 residues. The CDR3 protein is CASSLGSGAYGYTF. The CDR3 DNA sequence: TGTGCCAGCAGCCTGGGGTCAGGGGCCTATGGCTACACCTTC.

This clone occurred once. The J gene is TRBJ1-5, the V gene TRBV6-5; D not resolved. Trimming cost V 6 bases and J 1 base, with 7 bases left between them. This CDR3 spans 13 amino acids. Per germline, CDR1 MNHEY and CDR2 SVGAGI. CDR3 DNA sequence: TGTGCCAGCAGCCCGCTCAGCAATCAGCCCCAGCATTTT. Protein: CASSPLSNQPQHF.

The rearrangement joins TRBV14 to TRBJ1-2; tentatively, D is TRBD1 (6 bases). The CDR3 has 17 amino acids. Trimming took 3 bases from V and 4 from J, leaving 21 bases between them. Germline V gene sequence: CDR1 SGHDN, CDR2 FVKESK. CDR3 in amino acids: CASSHRPRDNYFYGYTF. CDR3 DNA sequence: TGTGCCAGCAGCCACAGACCCCGGGACAACTACTTCTATGGCTACACCTTC.

In this sample, this clone turned up once. The chain combines TRBV7-9 with TRBJ2-3; weak D call: TRBD2 (6 bases). The CDR3 runs 14 residues. Trimming left V 0 bases short and J 2 bases short, with 6 bases between. From germline, CDR1 is SEHNR and CDR2 FQNEAQ (reference sequence). The CDR3, as DNA: TGTGCCAGCAGCTTAGCGGACTACACAGATACGCAGTATTTT. Residues: CASSLADYTDTQYF.

This clone was seen only once. The J gene is TRBJ2-5, the V gene TRBV2, with TRBD2 matching 9 bases. The germline gives CDR1 SNHLY, CDR2 FYNNEI. The CDR3 extends over 14 amino acids. V shed 4 bases and J 5 bases; nucleotides not matched to a gene: 5. In DNA form, the CDR3 reads TGTGCCAGCAGTGGGCTAGCGGGGAGGGAGACCCAGTACTTC. As protein: CASSGLAGRETQYF.

The J gene is TRBJ2-2, the V gene TRBV4-2; TRBD1 is a possible D gene (5 bases). V lost 1 base to trimming and J lost 1 base, with 10 bases between them. The CDR3 has 16 amino acids. Germline loops: CDR1 LGHNA, CDR2 YNFKEQ. CDR3 in amino acids: CASSQVTTGNTGELFF. The CDR3 DNA reads TGTGCCAGCAGCCAAGTCACTACAGGGAACACCGGGGAGCTGTTTTTT.

This clone was detected only a few times. The gene calls are TRBV2 and TRBJ1-2, with 7 nucleotides matching TRBD1. This CDR3 spans 14 amino acids. Unmatched junction bases numbered 9, after V lost 8 bases and J lost 3 bases. CDR1 is SNHLY, CDR2 FYNNEI, per germline. DNA of the CDR3: TGTGCCAGCGGACGAGACAGGGATGACTATGGCTACACCTTC. It yields the protein CASGRDRDDYGYTF. Based on the CDR3 plus reference TRBV2 and TRBJ1-2, the full variable domain is EPEVTQTPSHQVTQMGQEVILRCVPISNHLYFYWYRQILGQKVEFLVSFYNNEISEKSEIFDDQFSVERPDGSNFTLKIRSTKLEDSAMYFCASGRDRDDYGYTFGSGTRLTVV.

The chain combines TRBV6-5 with TRBJ2-3; TRBD2 agrees at 8 bases. V lost 6 bases, J lost 2 bases, and 4 bases stayed unmatched. Per germline, CDR1 MNHEY and CDR2 SVGAGI. The CDR3 spans 14 residues. CDR3 bases: TGTGCCAGCAGACTAGCGGCCAACACAGATACGCAGTATTTT. Its protein is CASRLAANTDTQYF.

The chain is built from TRBV3-1 (or the pseudogene TRBV3-2) and TRBJ2-3; maybe TRBD2 (6 bases). Germline loops: CDR1 LGHDT, CDR2 YNNKEL (reference sequence). This CDR3 spans 12 amino acids. Trimming left V 6 bases short and J 5 bases short, with 9 bases between. The CDR3 nucleotides are TGTGCCAGCAGTTTTAGCGGAGATACGCAGTATTTT. This codes for CASSFSGDTQYF.

The chain has TRBV19 and TRBJ1-1, with D unresolved. Germline V CDR1 and CDR2: LNHDA, SQIVND (reference sequence). The CDR3 sequence is 15 residues long. The V end was cut by 3 bases, the J end by 0 bases, with 11 bases between. The DNA of the CDR3 is TGTGCCAGTAGTATTTCGGGGAGGATGAACACTGAAGCTTTCTTT. Protein product: CASSISGRMNTEAFF.

The chain couples TRBV6-5 to TRBJ2-7; the D is unclear. The V end lost 0 bases, the J end lost 3 bases, and 15 bases lay between the germline ends. CDR1 and CDR2 (germline): MNHEY, SVGAGI. The CDR3 sequence is 16 residues long. The CDR3 DNA follows: TGTGCCAGCAGTTACTCTGTTGGCAGTAGAATCTACGAGCAGTACTTC. The encoded protein is CASSYSVGSRIYEQYF.

In its sample, this clone was seen a few times. CDR3 protein: CATSREVFTANEKLFF. CDR3 DNA sequence: TGTGCCACCAGCAGAGAAGTCTTTACGGCTAATGAAAAACTGTTTTTT. The chain joins TRBV15 to TRBJ1-4; D not resolved. Between the trimmed V and J ends, which lost 0 bases and 3 bases, there was a span of 11 bases. CDR3 length: 16 residues. Germline V gene data show CDR1 as LNHNV and CDR2 as YYDKDF (reference sequence).

This chain links TRBV9 with TRBJ1-6, with D maybe TRBD1 (6 bases). The CDR3 runs to 12 residues. The germline V and J ends were trimmed by 3 bases and 14 bases, with 12 bases remaining between them. Per the germline V gene, CDR1 is SGDLS and CDR2 is YYNGEE. CDR3 in amino acids: CASSEGVGSLHF. The DNA for the CDR3 is TGTGCCAGCAGCGAGGGGGTGGGGTCCCTCCACTTT.

The chain has TRBV11-2 and TRBJ2-7; 7 nucleotides agree with TRBD1. V was clipped by 3 bases and J by 9 bases; unmatched bases: 14. The germline V gene encodes CDR1 SGHAT and CDR2 FQNNGV. The CDR3 covers 15 residues. CDR3 sequence (DNA): TGTGCCAGCAGCTTGGACCGGGACAGATTACGAGGGCAGTACTTC. Its protein is CASSLDRDRLRGQYF. The variable domain in full, with the rest retrieved from reference TRBV11-2 and TRBJ2-7, is EAGVAQSPRYKIIEKRQSVAFWCNPISGHATLYWYQQILGQGPKLLIQFQNNGVVDDSQLPKDRFSAERLKGVDSTLKIQPAKLEDSAVYLCASSLDRDRLRGQYFGPGTRLTVT.

DNA of the CDR3: TGTGCCAGCAGCCCAGGGACTTGGAACACCATATATTTT. Protein sequence: CASSPGTWNTIYF. The genes are TRBV9 and TRBJ1-3, with TRBD1 as a possible D gene (5 bases). CDR3 size: 13 residues. Germline CDR1 is SGDLS and CDR2 is YYNGEE. Trimming pared 4 bases from V and 7 bases from J, leaving 12 bases between.

V is TRBV12-3 or TRBV12-4 and J is TRBJ1-2, with unresolved D. This CDR3 region has 10 residues. Trimming removed 8 bases from V and 7 bases from J, with 8 bases in between. CDR3 coding DNA: TGTGCCAGCCACGGGATTGGCTACACCTTC. It codes for CASHGIGYTF.

This clone was seen a few times. The chain couples TRBV7-2 to TRBJ2-7; weak D call: TRBD1 (6 bases). Trimming stripped 4 bases from V and 4 bases from J, with 8 bases between. Per germline, CDR1 SGHTA and CDR2 FQGNSA. The CDR3 has 12 amino acids. CDR3 residues: CASSSQGYEQYF. The CDR3 nucleotides are TGTGCCAGCAGCTCCCAGGGGTACGAGCAGTACTTC. The full variable domain, with the rest looked up from reference TRBV7-2 and TRBJ2-7, is GAGVSQSPSNKVTEKGKDVELRCDPISGHTALYWYRQSLGQGLEFLIYFQGNSAPDKSGLPSDRFSAERTGGSVSTLTIQRTQQEDSAVYLCASSSQGYEQYFGPGTRLTVT.

This chain joins TRBV15 and TRBJ2-5; unclear D gene. Germline CDR1 reads LNHNV; CDR2 reads YYDKDF (reference sequence). The CDR3 is 14 residues long. The ends were cut back, 0 bases at V and 4 bases at J, with 9 bases in the middle. The CDR3 here is CATSRDQTRETQYF. The CDR3 DNA reads as TGTGCCACCAGCAGAGACCAGACCCGAGAGACCCAGTACTTC.

In regard to this clone: This specimen includes other DNA sequences encoding the same CDR3. This chain joins TRBV12-3 or TRBV12-4 and TRBJ1-1; TRBD1 might be the D (6 bases). Trimming pared 2 bases from V and 4 bases from J, leaving 8 bases between. The CDR3 is 13 amino acids. The CDR3 DNA sequence: TGTGCCAGCAGTTTAACCAGGGGCACTGAAGCTTTCTTT. It is translated as CASSLTRGTEAFF.

The CDR3 is CASSQGVADRTQETQYF. The CDR3 bases are TGCGCCAGCAGCCAAGGGGTAGCCGACAGGACACAAGAGACCCAGTACTTC. This chain joins TRBV4-1 and TRBJ2-5; D perhaps matches TRBD1 (6 bases). CDR3 length: 17 residues. V lost 1 base to trimming and J lost 2 bases, with 17 bases between them. Germline CDR1 and CDR2: MGHRA and YSYEKL.

The V and J genes are TRBV7-9 and TRBJ1-1, with D possibly matching TRBD1 (6 bases). CDR1 and CDR2 from the germline V gene are SEHNR and FQNEAQ (reference sequence). V lost 1 base and J 1 base, leaving 7 bases between the germline ends. The CDR3 length is 14 residues. CDR3 protein: CASSLVGGNTEAFF. In DNA, the CDR3 is TGTGCCAGCAGCTTAGTAGGGGGGAACACTGAAGCTTTCTTT. Full variable domain (missing parts from reference TRBV7-9 and TRBJ1-1): DTGVSQNPRHKITKRGQNVTFRCDPISEHNRLYWYRQTLGQGPEFLTYFQNEAQLEKSRLLSDRFSAERPKGSFSTLEIQRTEQGDSAMYLCASSLVGGNTEAFFGQGTRLTVV.

This clone has just one count. The chain uses TRBV7-9 and TRBJ1-2, with 7 bases lining up with TRBD1. Germline V gives CDR1 SEHNR, CDR2 FQNEAQ (reference sequence). The CDR3 has 13 residues. The ends lost 2 bases at V and 5 bases at J; junction bases unmatched: 2. Written as DNA, the CDR3 is TGTGCCAGCAGCTTATTACAGGGGTATGGCTACACCTTC. Its protein product is CASSLLQGYGYTF.

V gene TRBV19 combines with J gene TRBJ2-7; D may be TRBD2 (6 bases). Germline V lookup: CDR1 LNHDA, CDR2 SQIVND (reference sequence). The CDR3 extends over 15 amino acids. The germline V and J ends were trimmed by 4 bases and 0 bases, with 13 bases remaining between them. CDR3 bases: TGTGCCAGTAGTACAATTGGGAGGTCCTCCTACGAGCAGTACTTC. This gives the protein CASSTIGRSSYEQYF. Drawing the rest from reference TRBV19 and TRBJ2-7, the complete variable domain is DGGITQSPKYLFRKEGQNVTLSCEQNLNHDAMYWYRQDPGQGLRLIYYSQIVNDFQKGDIAEGYSVSREKKESFPLTVTSAQKNPTAFYLCASSTIGRSSYEQYFGPGTRLTVT.

The rearrangement links TRBV11-3 to TRBJ2-7, with D uncertain. Germline lookup yields CDR1 SGHNT and CDR2 YENEEA. CDR3 size: 15 residues. Trimming took 5 bases from V and 0 from J, leaving 14 bases between them. DNA of the CDR3: TGTGCCAGCAGCCCAGACGTGTTAAACTCCTACGAGCAGTACTTC. This sequence encodes CASSPDVLNSYEQYF.